In this sample, the clone carrying this TCR beta chain turned up once. No antigen is known for it. The study made its TCR cDNA through 5'RACE template switching. That step introduced a universal primer site along with UMIs. TCRdb used MiXCR to reprocess the 5' RACE reads, holding one entry per CDR3 protein. The sample lists some 500,000 distinct CDR3 sequences, about 13% occurring once. The source of the sample is a study of T cells after yellow fever vaccination. Findings of the study overall: Reappearance after the booster was seen for most primary-vaccination clones, at 96% CD4 and 75% to 90% CD8. Repertoires obtained by FACS sorting could include abundant clonotypes that entered as contaminants from the bulk population. Though weaker, the secondary response peaked faster, on day 5 versus 15.

This CDR3 has 15 amino acids. Germline-derived CDR1 and CDR2 are SGHTA and FQGTGA. The V and J ends lost 5 bases and 7 bases, in that order; junction bases with no gene match: 9. The material sequenced was PBMCs, taken on the day of the yellow fever booster vaccination. This receptor was taken from a man under 40 who received the YFV17D yellow fever vaccine. The rearrangement joins TRBV7-3 to TRBJ2-1; 9 nucleotides align to TRBD1. CDR3 sequence: CASSPTGTGKNEQFF. CDR3 coding DNA: TGTGCCAGCAGCCCCACCGGGACAGGGAAGAATGAGCAGTTCTTC.